A selection of T cell receptor beta chains follows, all from one sample in a study of a mutant IDH1 vaccine in newly diagnosed glioma. Their specific antigens are unknown. Profiled with immunoSEQ multiplex PCR; TCRdb holds only in-frame clones, not every one. The table has 40,000 to 50,000 clones, around 85% seen once; the top ten hold over 1.5%. The material sequenced was PBMCs, taken from a glioma patient whose treatment included an IDH1 peptide vaccine. The source of these receptors is a man aged 35 to 55 with glioma. CDR3s include the opening cysteine and the closing phenylalanine or tryptophan. A D gene is named only where the DNA matches it firmly. The size field is filled for only some rows; it gives once, few, many or a size class.

d_call: NA
clone_size: NA
j_call: TRBJ1-6
v_call: TRBV2
cdr3_nt: TGTGCCAGCAGTGACAGGGTGAATTCACCCCTCCACTTT
cdr3_aa: CASSDRVNSPLHF

d_call: TRBD1
clone_size: NA
j_call: TRBJ2-7
v_call: TRBV25-1
cdr3_nt: TGTGCCAGCAGTGGGACAGGGGGCTCCTACGAGCAGTACTTC
cdr3_aa: CASSGTGGSYEQYF

d_call: NA
clone_size: NA
j_call: TRBJ2-7
v_call: TRBV18
cdr3_nt: TGTGCCAGCTCAGAACAGGAAATCGACTACGAGCAGTACTTC
cdr3_aa: CASSEQEIDYEQYF

d_call: NA
clone_size: NA
j_call: TRBJ1-1
v_call: TRBV19
cdr3_nt: TGTGCCAGTAGACAAAGGCCCAAAGAAGCTTTCTTT
cdr3_aa: CASRQRPKEAFF

d_call: NA
clone_size: NA
j_call: TRBJ2-7
v_call: TRBV6-1
cdr3_nt: TGTGCCAGCAGTGAAAGGAGCGGGTACCCCCCCTACGAGCAGTACTTC
cdr3_aa: CASSERSGYPPYEQYF

d_call: NA
clone_size: NA
j_call: TRBJ2-2
v_call: TRBV9
cdr3_nt: TGTGCCAGCACTCGAGGATCGGCCGGGGAGCTGTTTTTT
cdr3_aa: CASTRGSAGELFF

d_call: NA
clone_size: NA
j_call: TRBJ2-6
v_call: TRBV4-3
cdr3_nt: TGCGCCAGCAGCCAAGATCGCGACAGGCGCTACTCTGGGGCCAACGTCCTGACTTTC
cdr3_aa: CASSQDRDRRYSGANVLTF

d_call: NA
clone_size: once
j_call: TRBJ2-7
v_call: TRBV19
cdr3_nt: TGTGCCAGTAGTATAGCCGAAGGGAAGGGCGAGCAGTACTTC
cdr3_aa: CASSIAEGKGEQYF

d_call: NA
clone_size: few
j_call: TRBJ1-4
v_call: TRBV5-1
cdr3_nt: TGCGCCAGCAGCTTGCGGACGGACAATGAAAAACTGTTTTTT
cdr3_aa: CASSLRTDNEKLFF

d_call: TRBD1
clone_size: NA
j_call: TRBJ2-7
v_call: TRBV15
cdr3_nt: TGTGCCACCAGCAGAGATTTTCCGGGACAGAACTACGAGCAGTACTTC
cdr3_aa: CATSRDFPGQNYEQYF

d_call: NA
clone_size: NA
j_call: TRBJ1-5
v_call: TRBV5-5
cdr3_nt: TGTGCCAGCAGCCCCTACGGGTCCAAGGAACCCCAGCATTTT
cdr3_aa: CASSPYGSKEPQHF

d_call: TRBD1
clone_size: NA
j_call: TRBJ1-4
v_call: TRBV7-9
cdr3_nt: TGTGCCAGCATCCCGCCCGGGACAGTTGCAACTAATGAAAAACTGTTTTTT
cdr3_aa: CASIPPGTVATNEKLFF

d_call: NA
clone_size: NA
j_call: TRBJ1-2
v_call: TRBV11-2
cdr3_nt: TGTGCCAGCAGCGAAAGGGGCTATGGCTACACCTTC
cdr3_aa: CASSERGYGYTF

d_call: NA
clone_size: NA
j_call: TRBJ2-7
v_call: TRBV29-1
cdr3_nt: TGCAGCGTTGAAGATCCGACTAGATTGGTGCAGTACTTC
cdr3_aa: CSVEDPTRLVQYF

d_call: TRBD1
clone_size: once
j_call: TRBJ2-6
v_call: TRBV10-3
cdr3_nt: TGTGCCATCAGTGAGTCTTGGACAGGGGGCGCGTCTGGGGCCAACGTCCTGACTTTC
cdr3_aa: CAISESWTGGASGANVLTF

d_call: TRBD1
clone_size: few
j_call: TRBJ1-1
v_call: TRBV6-6
cdr3_nt: TGTGCCAGCAGTTACCTACGGACAGGAGAGAACACTGAAGCTTTCTTT
cdr3_aa: CASSYLRTGENTEAFF

d_call: NA
clone_size: few
j_call: TRBJ2-5
v_call: TRBV7-2
cdr3_nt: TGTGCCAGCAGCCCCCTCTGGGGGCTTGCAGAGACCCAGTACTTC
cdr3_aa: CASSPLWGLAETQYF

d_call: TRBD1
clone_size: NA
j_call: TRBJ2-7
v_call: TRBV7-9
cdr3_nt: TGTGCCAGCAGCTTCCCGTCTCAGGGGGTCGAGCAGTACTTC
cdr3_aa: CASSFPSQGVEQYF

d_call: NA
clone_size: NA
j_call: TRBJ2-3
v_call: TRBV6-5
cdr3_nt: TGTGCCAGCAGTTACCAATACACAGATACGCAGTATTTT
cdr3_aa: CASSYQYTDTQYF

d_call: TRBD1
clone_size: NA
j_call: TRBJ1-1
v_call: TRBV4-1
cdr3_nt: TGCGCCAGCAGTCAAAGGTCAGGACAGGCCCCTGGAGGAGTTTTCTTT
cdr3_aa: CASSQRSGQAPGGVFF

d_call: NA
clone_size: NA
j_call: TRBJ2-7
v_call: TRBV20-1
cdr3_nt: TGCAGCTCCCAGAAAGCCTACGAGCAGTACTTC
cdr3_aa: CSSQKAYEQYF

d_call: TRBD1
clone_size: NA
j_call: TRBJ2-7
v_call: TRBV4-3
cdr3_nt: TGCGCCAGCAGCCAAGTACCCCCCGGACAGGGGGCCTTCTACGAGCAGTACTTC
cdr3_aa: CASSQVPPGQGAFYEQYF

d_call: TRBD1
clone_size: NA
j_call: TRBJ2-7
v_call: TRBV19
cdr3_nt: TGTGCCAGTTCCGGGACAGCGGCCTACGAGCAGTACTTC
cdr3_aa: CASSGTAAYEQYF

d_call: NA
clone_size: NA
j_call: TRBJ2-1
v_call: TRBV6-4
cdr3_nt: TGTGCCAGCAGCCCCGTAGCGGACAACAATGAGCAGTTCTTC
cdr3_aa: CASSPVADNNEQFF

d_call: TRBD1
clone_size: NA
j_call: TRBJ2-5
v_call: TRBV6-1
cdr3_nt: TGTGCCAGCAGTGAACGTATAGGGGGCGAGACCCAGTACTTC
cdr3_aa: CASSERIGGETQYF

d_call: NA
clone_size: NA
j_call: TRBJ1-4
v_call: TRBV5-1
cdr3_nt: TGCGCCAGCAGACCGGGGGGCAGGTCGAACGAAAAACTGTTTTTT
cdr3_aa: CASRPGGRSNEKLFF

d_call: NA
clone_size: NA
j_call: TRBJ1-2
v_call: TRBV6-5
cdr3_nt: TGTGCCACCTTGGCCACAGGACCATTCTATGGCTACACCTTC
cdr3_aa: CATLATGPFYGYTF

d_call: NA
clone_size: NA
j_call: TRBJ2-1
v_call: TRBV5-8
cdr3_nt: TGTGCCAGCCGTAACAACCTAGGACAGCTCTACAATGAGCAGTTCTTC
cdr3_aa: CASRNNLGQLYNEQFF

d_call: NA
clone_size: NA
j_call: TRBJ2-6
v_call: TRBV6-1
cdr3_nt: TGTGCCAGCAGTGAACAGAGCGCCGGGGCCAACGTCCTGACTTTC
cdr3_aa: CASSEQSAGANVLTF

d_call: NA
clone_size: NA
j_call: TRBJ2-5
v_call: TRBV27
cdr3_nt: TGTGCCAGCAGCGGAACCCAGGGGAGGGAGACCCAGTACTTC
cdr3_aa: CASSGTQGRETQYF

d_call: NA
clone_size: few
j_call: TRBJ2-1
v_call: TRBV4-1
cdr3_nt: TGCGCCAGCAGCCAAGTGCATGGGAGGGGACAAAATGAGCAGTTCTTC
cdr3_aa: CASSQVHGRGQNEQFF

d_call: TRBD2
clone_size: NA
j_call: TRBJ2-5
v_call: TRBV7-2
cdr3_nt: TGTGCCAGCAGCTTAGGGACTAGATTGGAGGAAGAGACCCAGTACTTC
cdr3_aa: CASSLGTRLEEETQYF

d_call: NA
clone_size: NA
j_call: TRBJ2-2
v_call: TRBV6-5
cdr3_nt: TGTGCCAGCAGTCCCCGGACTATTAACACCGGGGAGCTGTTTTTT
cdr3_aa: CASSPRTINTGELFF

d_call: TRBD1
clone_size: NA
j_call: TRBJ2-3
v_call: TRBV4-1
cdr3_nt: TGCGCCAGCAGCCCGAGGGGTACTAGGGGGCCAGATACGCAGTATTTT
cdr3_aa: CASSPRGTRGPDTQYF

d_call: TRBD2
clone_size: NA
j_call: TRBJ2-7
v_call: TRBV7-7
cdr3_nt: TGTGCTAGCAGCCCAAGAACGGGACTAGCGACACAAGCCTACGAGCAGTACTTC
cdr3_aa: CASSPRTGLATQAYEQYF

d_call: NA
clone_size: NA
j_call: TRBJ2-5
v_call: TRBV5-4
cdr3_nt: TGTGCCAGCAGCTTGATTGGGGAGACCCAGTACTTC
cdr3_aa: CASSLIGETQYF

d_call: NA
clone_size: few
j_call: TRBJ1-5
v_call: TRBV27
cdr3_nt: TGTGCCAGCAGCCGCCTAGGACGCAATCAGCCCCAGCATTTT
cdr3_aa: CASSRLGRNQPQHF

d_call: TRBD1
clone_size: NA
j_call: TRBJ2-7
v_call: TRBV5-4
cdr3_nt: TGTGCCAGCAGCTTGTTCGAACACGGGACAGGGTTTAACGAGCAGTACTTC
cdr3_aa: CASSLFEHGTGFNEQYF

d_call: NA
clone_size: NA
j_call: TRBJ1-1
v_call: TRBV5-1
cdr3_nt: TGCGCCAGCAGCTTGTACGGGCGAAGAAACACTGAAGCTTTCTTT
cdr3_aa: CASSLYGRRNTEAFF

d_call: NA
clone_size: NA
j_call: TRBJ2-1
v_call: TRBV27
cdr3_nt: TGTGCCAGCAGTTTAGTCGCTGCAGGCAAGAATGAGCAGTTCTTC
cdr3_aa: CASSLVAAGKNEQFF

d_call: TRBD1
clone_size: NA
j_call: TRBJ2-7
v_call: TRBV2
cdr3_nt: TGTGCCAGCAGTGAAGCCCGAGGACAGGGCTACGAGCAGTACTTC
cdr3_aa: CASSEARGQGYEQYF

d_call: TRBD2
clone_size: NA
j_call: TRBJ2-1
v_call: TRBV6-5
cdr3_nt: TGTGCCAGCAGTTACTCGGCGGGAGCGCACAATGAGCAGTTCTTC
cdr3_aa: CASSYSAGAHNEQFF

d_call: TRBD1
clone_size: NA
j_call: TRBJ1-5
v_call: TRBV18
cdr3_nt: TGTGCCAGCTCACAGGGACAGCATAGCAATCAGCCCCAGCATTTT
cdr3_aa: CASSQGQHSNQPQHF

d_call: TRBD2
clone_size: NA
j_call: TRBJ2-7
v_call: TRBV29-1
cdr3_nt: TGCAGCGTTGAAGACGGGACTAGCGGGAGCTCCTACGAGCAGTACTTC
cdr3_aa: CSVEDGTSGSSYEQYF

d_call: TRBD1
clone_size: NA
j_call: TRBJ1-5
v_call: TRBV9
cdr3_nt: TGTGCCAGCAGCGTAGCGGGACAGGGTGTCCAGCCCCAGCATTTT
cdr3_aa: CASSVAGQGVQPQHF

d_call: NA
clone_size: NA
j_call: TRBJ2-7
v_call: TRBV11-3
cdr3_nt: TGTGCCAGCAGCCCGATCCTGTACTTC
cdr3_aa: CASSPILYF

d_call: NA
clone_size: NA
j_call: TRBJ2-7
v_call: TRBV4-3
cdr3_nt: TGCGCCAGCAGCCAAATTGGTGGAAACGAGCAGTACTTC
cdr3_aa: CASSQIGGNEQYF